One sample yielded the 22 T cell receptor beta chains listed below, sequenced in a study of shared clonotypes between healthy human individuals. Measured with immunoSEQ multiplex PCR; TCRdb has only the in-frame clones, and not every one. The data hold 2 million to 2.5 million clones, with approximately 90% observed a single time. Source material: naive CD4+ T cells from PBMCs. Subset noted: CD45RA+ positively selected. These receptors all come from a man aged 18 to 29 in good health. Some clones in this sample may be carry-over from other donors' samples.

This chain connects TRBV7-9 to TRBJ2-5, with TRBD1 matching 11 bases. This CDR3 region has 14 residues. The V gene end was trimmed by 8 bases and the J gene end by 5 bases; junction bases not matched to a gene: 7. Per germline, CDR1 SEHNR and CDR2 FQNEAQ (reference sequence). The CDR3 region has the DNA TGTGCCAGCGCCGGGACAGGGGGTTTGGAGACCCAGTACTTC. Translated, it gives CASAGTGGLETQYF.

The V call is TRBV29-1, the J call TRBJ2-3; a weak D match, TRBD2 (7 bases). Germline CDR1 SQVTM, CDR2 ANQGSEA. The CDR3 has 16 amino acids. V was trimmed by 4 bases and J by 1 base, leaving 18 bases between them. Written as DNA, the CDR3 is TGCAGCGTTGCTGGGGGGGGCGGGACCGGCACAGATACGCAGTATTTT. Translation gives CSVAGGGGTGTDTQYF.

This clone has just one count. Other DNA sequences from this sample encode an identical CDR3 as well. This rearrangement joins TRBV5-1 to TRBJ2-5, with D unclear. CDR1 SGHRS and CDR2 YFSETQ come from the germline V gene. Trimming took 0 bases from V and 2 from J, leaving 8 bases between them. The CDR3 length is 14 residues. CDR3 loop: CASSLGDSQETQYF. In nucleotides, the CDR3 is TGCGCCAGCAGCTTGGGTGACTCACAAGAGACCCAGTACTTC. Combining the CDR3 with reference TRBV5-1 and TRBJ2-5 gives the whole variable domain KAGVTQTPRYLIKTRGQQVTLSCSPISGHRSVSWYQQTPGQGLQFLFEYFSETQRNKGNFPGRFSGRQFSNSRSEMNVSTLELGDSALYLCASSLGDSQETQYFGPGTRLLVL.

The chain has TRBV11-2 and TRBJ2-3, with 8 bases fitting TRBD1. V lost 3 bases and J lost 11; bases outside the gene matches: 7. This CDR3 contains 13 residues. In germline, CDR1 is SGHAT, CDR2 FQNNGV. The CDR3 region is CASSLSGQGKQYF. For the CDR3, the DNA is TGTGCCAGCAGCTTGAGCGGACAGGGAAAGCAGTATTTT.

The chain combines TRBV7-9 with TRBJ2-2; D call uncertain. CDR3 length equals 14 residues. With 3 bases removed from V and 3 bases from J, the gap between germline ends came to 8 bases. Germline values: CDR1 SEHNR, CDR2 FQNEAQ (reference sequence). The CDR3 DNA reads TGTGCCAGCAGCTTTATTCGGGACACCGGGGAGCTGTTTTTT. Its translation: CASSFIRDTGELFF.

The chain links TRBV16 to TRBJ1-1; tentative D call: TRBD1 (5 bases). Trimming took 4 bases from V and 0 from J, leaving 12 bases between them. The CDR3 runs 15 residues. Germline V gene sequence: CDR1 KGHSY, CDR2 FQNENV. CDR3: CASSPRTLMNTEAFF. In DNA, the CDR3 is TGTGCCAGCAGCCCGAGGACACTTATGAACACTGAAGCTTTCTTT.

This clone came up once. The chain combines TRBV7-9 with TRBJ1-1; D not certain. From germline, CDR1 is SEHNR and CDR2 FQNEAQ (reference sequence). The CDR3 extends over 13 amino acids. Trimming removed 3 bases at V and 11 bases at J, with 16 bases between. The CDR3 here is CASSFADALAAFF. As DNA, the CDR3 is TGTGCCAGCAGCTTTGCGGACGCCCTAGCGGCTTTCTTT.

The chain's CDR3 is CAISETTTRALEQYF. The CDR3 DNA reads TGTGCCATCAGTGAGACCACGACTAGAGCTCTCGAGCAGTACTTC. The J gene is TRBJ2-7, the V gene TRBV10-3; TRBD2 is a possible D gene (6 bases). V was trimmed by 2 bases and J by 6 bases, leaving 17 bases between them. CDR3 length equals 15 residues. CDR1 and CDR2 (germline): ENHRY, SYGVKD.

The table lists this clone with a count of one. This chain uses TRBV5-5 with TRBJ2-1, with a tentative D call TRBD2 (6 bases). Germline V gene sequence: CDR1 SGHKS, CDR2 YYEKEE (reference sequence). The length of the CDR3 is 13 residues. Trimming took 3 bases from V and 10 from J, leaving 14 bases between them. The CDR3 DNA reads TGTGCCAGCAGCTCGGCTAGCGAAGGGGAGCAGTTCTTC. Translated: CASSSASEGEQFF. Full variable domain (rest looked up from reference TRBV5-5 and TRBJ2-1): DAGVTQSPTHLIKTRGQQVTLRCSPISGHKSVSWYQQVLGQGPQFIFQYYEKEERGRGNFPDRFSARQFPNYSSELNVNALLLGDSALYLCASSSASEGEQFFGPGTRLTVL.

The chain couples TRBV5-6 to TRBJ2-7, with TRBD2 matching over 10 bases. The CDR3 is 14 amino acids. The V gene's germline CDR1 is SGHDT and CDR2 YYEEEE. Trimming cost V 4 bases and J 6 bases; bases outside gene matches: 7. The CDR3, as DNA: TGTGCCAGCAGCATACTAGCGGGAAGGCGCGAGCAGTACTTC. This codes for CASSILAGRREQYF.

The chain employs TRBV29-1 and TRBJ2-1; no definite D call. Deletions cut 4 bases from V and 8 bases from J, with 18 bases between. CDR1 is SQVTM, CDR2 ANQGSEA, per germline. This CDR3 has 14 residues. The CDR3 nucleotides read TGCAGCGTTGCTTGGCGGAGACCGAAAGATGAGCAGTTCTTC. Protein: CSVAWRRPKDEQFF.

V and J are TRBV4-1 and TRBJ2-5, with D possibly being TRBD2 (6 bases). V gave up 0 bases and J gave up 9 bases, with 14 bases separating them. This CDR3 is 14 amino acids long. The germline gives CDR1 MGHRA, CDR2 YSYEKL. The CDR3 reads CASSQDSRGLAQYF. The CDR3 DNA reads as TGCGCCAGCAGCCAAGATTCGCGGGGCTTGGCCCAGTACTTC.

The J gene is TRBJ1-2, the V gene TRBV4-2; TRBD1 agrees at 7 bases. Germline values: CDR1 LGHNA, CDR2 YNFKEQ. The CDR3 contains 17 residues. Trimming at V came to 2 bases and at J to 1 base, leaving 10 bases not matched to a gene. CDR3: CASSQNGVGGLNYGYTF. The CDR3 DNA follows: TGTGCCAGCAGCCAAAACGGAGTAGGGGGCCTTAACTATGGCTACACCTTC.

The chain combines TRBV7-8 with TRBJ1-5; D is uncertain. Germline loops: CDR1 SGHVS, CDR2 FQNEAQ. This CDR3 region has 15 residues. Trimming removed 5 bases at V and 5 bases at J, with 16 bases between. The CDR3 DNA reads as TGTGCCAGCAGCGCCGACCCCACAGTCTATCAGCCCCAGCATTTT. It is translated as CASSADPTVYQPQHF.

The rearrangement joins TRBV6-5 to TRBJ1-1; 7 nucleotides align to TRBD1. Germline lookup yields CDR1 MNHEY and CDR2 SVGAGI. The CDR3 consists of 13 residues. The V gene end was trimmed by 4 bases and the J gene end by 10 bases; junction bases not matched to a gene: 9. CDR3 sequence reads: CASSSTGILAAFF. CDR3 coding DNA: TGTGCCAGCAGTTCGACAGGGATCCTGGCAGCTTTCTTT.

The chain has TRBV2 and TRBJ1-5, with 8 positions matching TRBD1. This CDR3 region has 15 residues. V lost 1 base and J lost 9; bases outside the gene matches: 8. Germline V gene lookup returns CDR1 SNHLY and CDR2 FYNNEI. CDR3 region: CASSEDRGNYAPQHF. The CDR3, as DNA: TGTGCCAGCAGTGAAGACAGGGGGAACTACGCGCCCCAGCATTTT. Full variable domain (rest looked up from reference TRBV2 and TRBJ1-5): EPEVTQTPSHQVTQMGQEVILRCVPISNHLYFYWYRQILGQKVEFLVSFYNNEISEKSEIFDDQFSVERPDGSNFTLKIRSTKLEDSAMYFCASSEDRGNYAPQHFGDGTRLSIL.

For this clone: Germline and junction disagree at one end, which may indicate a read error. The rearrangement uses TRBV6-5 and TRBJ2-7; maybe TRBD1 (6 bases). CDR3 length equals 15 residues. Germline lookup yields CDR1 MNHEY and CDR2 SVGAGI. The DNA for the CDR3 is TGTGCCAGCAGTAACTCGACAGGCTGGATCTACGAGCAGTACTTC. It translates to CASSNSTGWIYEQYF.

In DNA, the CDR3 is TGTGCCAGCAGCTCGGCCCTGACTAGCGGTCAAGAGACCCAGTACTTC. Translating gives CASSSALTSGQETQYF. The V call is TRBV5-5, the J call TRBJ2-5; 9 positions match TRBD2. V shed 3 bases, J shed 2 bases, and the junction held 8 bases outside the gene matches. Germline CDR1 and CDR2: SGHKS and YYEKEE (reference sequence). CDR3 length: 16 residues.

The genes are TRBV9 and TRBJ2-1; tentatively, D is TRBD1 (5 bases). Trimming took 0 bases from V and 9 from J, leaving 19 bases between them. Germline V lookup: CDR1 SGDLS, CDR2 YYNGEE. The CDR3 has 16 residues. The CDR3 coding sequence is TGTGCCAGCAGCGTAGGGGGCCGGGTGCCGGTGGGTGAGCAGTTCTTC. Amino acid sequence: CASSVGGRVPVGEQFF.

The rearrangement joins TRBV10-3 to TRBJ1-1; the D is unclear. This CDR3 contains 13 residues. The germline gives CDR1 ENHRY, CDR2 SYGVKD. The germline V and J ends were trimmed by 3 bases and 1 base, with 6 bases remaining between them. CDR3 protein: CAISDTQNTEAFF. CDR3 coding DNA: TGTGCCATCAGTGATACCCAGAACACTGAAGCTTTCTTT.

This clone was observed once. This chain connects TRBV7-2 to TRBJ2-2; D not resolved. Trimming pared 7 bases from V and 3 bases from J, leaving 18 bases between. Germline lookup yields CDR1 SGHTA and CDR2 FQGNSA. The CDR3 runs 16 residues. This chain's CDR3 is CASKPEGPWDTGELFF. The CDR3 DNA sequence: TGTGCCAGCAAGCCCGAAGGGCCCTGGGACACCGGGGAGCTGTTTTTT.

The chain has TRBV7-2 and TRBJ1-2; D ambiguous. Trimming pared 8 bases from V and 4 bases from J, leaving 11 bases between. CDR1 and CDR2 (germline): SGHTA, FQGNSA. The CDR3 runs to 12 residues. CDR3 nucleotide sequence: TGTGCCAGCCGGCCCCTGAGCTATGGCTACACCTTC. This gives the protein CASRPLSYGYTF.